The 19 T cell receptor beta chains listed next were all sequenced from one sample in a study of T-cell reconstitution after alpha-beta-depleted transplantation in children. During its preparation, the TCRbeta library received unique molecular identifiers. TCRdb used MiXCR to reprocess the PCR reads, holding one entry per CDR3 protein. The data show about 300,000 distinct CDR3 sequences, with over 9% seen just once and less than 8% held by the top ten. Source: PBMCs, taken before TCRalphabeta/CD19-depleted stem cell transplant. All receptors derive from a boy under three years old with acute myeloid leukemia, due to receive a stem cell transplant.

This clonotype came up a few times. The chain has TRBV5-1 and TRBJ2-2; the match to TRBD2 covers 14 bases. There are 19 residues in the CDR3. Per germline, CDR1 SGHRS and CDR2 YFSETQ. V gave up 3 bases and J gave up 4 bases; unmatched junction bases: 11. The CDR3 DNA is TGCGCCAGCAGCTCTTTACCGGGACTAGCGGGAGCGGGCACCGGGGAGCTGTTTTTT. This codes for CASSSLPGLAGAGTGELFF.

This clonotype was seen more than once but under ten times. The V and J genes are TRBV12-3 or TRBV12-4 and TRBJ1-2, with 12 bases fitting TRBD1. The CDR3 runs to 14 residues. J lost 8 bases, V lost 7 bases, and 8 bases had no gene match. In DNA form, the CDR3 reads TGTGCCAGCACACCGGGACAGGGGGCTCGGGGCTACACCTTC. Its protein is CASTPGQGARGYTF.

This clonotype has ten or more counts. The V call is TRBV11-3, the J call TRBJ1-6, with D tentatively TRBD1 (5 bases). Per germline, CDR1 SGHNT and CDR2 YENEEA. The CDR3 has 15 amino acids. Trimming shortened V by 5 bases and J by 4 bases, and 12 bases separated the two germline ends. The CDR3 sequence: CASSPGPGYNSPLHF. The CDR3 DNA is TGTGCCAGCAGCCCGGGACCTGGATATAATTCACCCCTCCACTTT.

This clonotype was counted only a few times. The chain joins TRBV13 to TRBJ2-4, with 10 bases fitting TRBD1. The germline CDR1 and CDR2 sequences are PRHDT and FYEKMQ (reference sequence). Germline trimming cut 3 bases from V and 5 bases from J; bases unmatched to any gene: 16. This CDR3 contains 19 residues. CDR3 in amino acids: CASSFTAGTGAFGENIQYF. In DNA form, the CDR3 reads TGTGCCAGCAGCTTTACCGCCGGGACAGGGGCTTTCGGTGAAAACATTCAGTACTTC.

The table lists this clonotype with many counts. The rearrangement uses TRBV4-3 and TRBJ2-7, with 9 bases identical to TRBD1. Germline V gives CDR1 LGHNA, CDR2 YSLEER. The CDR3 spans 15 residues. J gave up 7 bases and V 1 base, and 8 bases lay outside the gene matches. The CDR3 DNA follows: TGCGCCAGCAGCCAAGCCTTACAGGGGGCCGGGGAGCAGTACTTC. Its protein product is CASSQALQGAGEQYF.

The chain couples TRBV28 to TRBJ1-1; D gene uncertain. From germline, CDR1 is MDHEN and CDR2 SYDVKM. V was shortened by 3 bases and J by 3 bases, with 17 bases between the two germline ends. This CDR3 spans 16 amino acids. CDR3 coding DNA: TGTGCCAGCAGTTTTGGACCCTCCCCAGTGGACACTGAAGCTTTCTTT. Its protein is CASSFGPSPVDTEAFF.

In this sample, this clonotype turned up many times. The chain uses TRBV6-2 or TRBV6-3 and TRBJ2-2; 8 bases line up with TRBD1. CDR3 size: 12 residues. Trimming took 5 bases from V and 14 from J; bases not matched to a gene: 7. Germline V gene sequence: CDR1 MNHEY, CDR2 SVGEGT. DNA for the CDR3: TGTGCCAGCAGTCCCCCGGGACAGGTCCTGTTTTTT. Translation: CASSPPGQVLFF.

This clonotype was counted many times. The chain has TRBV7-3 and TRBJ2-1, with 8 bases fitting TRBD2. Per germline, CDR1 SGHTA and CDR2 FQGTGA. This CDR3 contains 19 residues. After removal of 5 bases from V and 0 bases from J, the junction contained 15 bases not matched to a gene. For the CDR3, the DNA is TGTGCCAGCAGCCCCGTATTCAATAGCGGGACTAGCTCCTACAATGAGCAGTTCTTC. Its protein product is CASSPVFNSGTSSYNEQFF.

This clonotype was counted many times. CDR3 in amino acids: CATSDVDRGRGTDTQYF. Here the CDR3 DNA reads TGTGCCACCAGTGATGTTGACAGGGGCAGGGGTACAGATACGCAGTATTTT. This chain joins TRBV24-1 and TRBJ2-3, with 8 bases matching TRBD1. The CDR3 runs to 17 residues. V trimming: 3 bases; J trimming: 3 bases; junction bases outside the gene matches: 10. Germline CDR1 and CDR2: KGHDR and SFDVKD.

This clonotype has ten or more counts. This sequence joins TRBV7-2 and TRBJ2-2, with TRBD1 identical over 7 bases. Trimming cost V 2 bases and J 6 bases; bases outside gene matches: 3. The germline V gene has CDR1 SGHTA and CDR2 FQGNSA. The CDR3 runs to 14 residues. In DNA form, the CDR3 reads TGTGCCAGCAGCTTACGACAGGGTCCCGGGGAGCTGTTTTTT. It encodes CASSLRQGPGELFF.

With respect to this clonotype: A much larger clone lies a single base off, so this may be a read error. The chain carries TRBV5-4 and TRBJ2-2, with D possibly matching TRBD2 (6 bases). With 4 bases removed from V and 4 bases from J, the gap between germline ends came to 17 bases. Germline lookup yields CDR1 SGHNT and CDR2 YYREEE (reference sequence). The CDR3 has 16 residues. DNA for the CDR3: TGTGCCAGCAGCCGGAGACTAGACCCGACCACCGGGGAGCTGTTTTTT. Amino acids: CASSRRLDPTTGELFF.

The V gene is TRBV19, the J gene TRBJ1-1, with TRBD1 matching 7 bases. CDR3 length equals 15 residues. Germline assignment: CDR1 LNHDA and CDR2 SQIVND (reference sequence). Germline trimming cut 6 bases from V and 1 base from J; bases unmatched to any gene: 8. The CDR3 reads CASRRQGHTNTEAFF. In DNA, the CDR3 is TGTGCCAGTAGAAGACAGGGACACACGAACACTGAAGCTTTCTTT.

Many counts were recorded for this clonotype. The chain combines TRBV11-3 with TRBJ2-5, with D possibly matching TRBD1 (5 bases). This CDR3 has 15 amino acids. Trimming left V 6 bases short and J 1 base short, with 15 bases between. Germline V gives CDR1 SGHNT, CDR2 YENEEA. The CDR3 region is CASSQGLVLQETQYF. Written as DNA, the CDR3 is TGTGCCAGCAGTCAGGGATTAGTACTCCAAGAGACCCAGTACTTC.

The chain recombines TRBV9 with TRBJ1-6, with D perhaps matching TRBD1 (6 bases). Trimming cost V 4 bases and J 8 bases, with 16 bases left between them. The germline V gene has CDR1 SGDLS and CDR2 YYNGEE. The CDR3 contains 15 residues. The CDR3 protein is CASSPSRGDYSPLHF. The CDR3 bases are TGTGCCAGCAGCCCTAGTAGGGGGGACTATTCACCCCTCCACTTT. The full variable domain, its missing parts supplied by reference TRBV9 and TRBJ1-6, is DSGVTQTPKHLITATGQRVTLRCSPRSGDLSVYWYQQSLDQGLQFLIQYYNGEERAKGNILERFSAQQFPDLHSELNLSSLELGDSALYFCASSPSRGDYSPLHFGNGTRLTVT.

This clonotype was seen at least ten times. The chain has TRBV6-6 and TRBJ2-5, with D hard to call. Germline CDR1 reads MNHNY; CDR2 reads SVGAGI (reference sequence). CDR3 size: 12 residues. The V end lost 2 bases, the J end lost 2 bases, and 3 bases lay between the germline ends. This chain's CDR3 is CASSYPQETQYF. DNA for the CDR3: TGTGCCAGCAGTTACCCTCAAGAGACCCAGTACTTC.

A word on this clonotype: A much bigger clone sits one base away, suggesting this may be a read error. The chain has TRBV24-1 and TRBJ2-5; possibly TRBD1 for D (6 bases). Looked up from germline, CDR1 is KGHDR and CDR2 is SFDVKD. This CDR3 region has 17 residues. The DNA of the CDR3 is TGTGCCACCAGTGACCCATACAGGGTAACCACCCAAAAGACCCAGTACTTC. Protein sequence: CATSDPYRVTTQKTQYF.

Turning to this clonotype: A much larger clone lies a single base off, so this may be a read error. CDR3: CASSYGQGTPYEQYF. DNA of the CDR3: TGTGCCAGCAGTTACGGGCAGGGGACTCCTTACGAGCAGTACTTC. V is TRBV12-3 or TRBV12-4 and J is TRBJ2-7, with D possibly called TRBD1 or TRBD2 (6 bases each). V was clipped by 4 bases and J by 4 bases, with 17 bases between them. The CDR3 consists of 15 residues.

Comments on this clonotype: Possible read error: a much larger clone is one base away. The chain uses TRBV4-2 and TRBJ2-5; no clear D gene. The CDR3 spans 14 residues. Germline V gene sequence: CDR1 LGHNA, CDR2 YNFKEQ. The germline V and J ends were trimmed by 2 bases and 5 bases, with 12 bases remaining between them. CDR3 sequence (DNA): TGTGCCAGCAGCCAAATACGTGAATTGGAGACCCAGTACTTC. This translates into CASSQIRELETQYF.

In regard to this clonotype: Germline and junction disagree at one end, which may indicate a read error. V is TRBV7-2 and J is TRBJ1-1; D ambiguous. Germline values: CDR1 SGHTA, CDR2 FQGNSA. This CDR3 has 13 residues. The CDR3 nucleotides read TGTGCCAGCAGCTTAGCGGAGAACACTGAAGATTTCTTT. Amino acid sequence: CASSLAENTEDFF.